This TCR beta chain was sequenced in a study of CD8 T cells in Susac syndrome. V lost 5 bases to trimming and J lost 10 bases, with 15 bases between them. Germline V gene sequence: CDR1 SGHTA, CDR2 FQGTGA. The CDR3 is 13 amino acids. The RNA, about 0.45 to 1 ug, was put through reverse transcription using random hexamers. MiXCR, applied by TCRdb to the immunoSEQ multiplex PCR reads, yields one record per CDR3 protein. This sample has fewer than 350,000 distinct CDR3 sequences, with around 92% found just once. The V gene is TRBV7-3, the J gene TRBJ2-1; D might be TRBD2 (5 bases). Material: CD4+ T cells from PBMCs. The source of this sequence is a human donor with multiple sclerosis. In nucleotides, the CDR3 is TGTGCCAGCAGCCCGCGGGCCCTCGGGGAGCAGTTCTTC. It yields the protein CASSPRALGEQFF.